What follows are 3 T cell receptor beta chains derived from one specimen sequenced in a study of beta chain features in type 1 diabetes. No cognate antigen is known for these TCRs. Regarding the study as a whole: Type 1 diabetes patients had TCRB CDR3s that were shorter (moderately but significantly so) in all four CD4+ subsets.

Isolated RNA was reverse transcribed in full, so expressed TCRB transcripts were sequenced. Here immunoSEQ multiplex PCR was the method, and the copy in TCRdb shows in-frame clones only, minus some. Here the sample spans approximately 250,000 clones, about 24% being singletons. The specimen sequenced was naive CD4+ T cells from blood. The receptors stem from a woman aged 30 to 39 with type 1 diabetes.

The chain uses TRBV4-1 and TRBJ1-5; 7 nucleotides match TRBD1. The CDR3 sequence is 15 residues long. Germline V CDR1 and CDR2: MGHRA, YSYEKL. The junction had 5 bases not matched to a gene; V was cut back by 2 bases and J by 4 bases. The CDR3 loop reads CASSQWGQNNQPQHF. CDR3 DNA sequence: TGCGCCAGCAGCCAATGGGGACAGAATAATCAGCCCCAGCATTTT.

The V call is TRBV9, the J call TRBJ2-3; no firm D call. V lost 4 bases and J 1 base, leaving 10 bases between the germline ends. Germline values: CDR1 SGDLS, CDR2 YYNGEE. This CDR3 is 14 amino acids long. CDR3 loop: CASSPTSGTDTQYF. For the CDR3, the DNA is TGTGCCAGCAGCCCCACAAGCGGCACAGATACGCAGTATTTT.

This clone was counted only a few times. The chain joins TRBV28 to TRBJ2-3, with 10 bases that match TRBD2. CDR1 is MDHEN and CDR2 is SYDVKM in the germline V gene. The CDR3 spans 16 residues. V lost 5 bases to trimming and J lost 3 bases; unmatched junction nucleotides: 8. In DNA, the CDR3 is TGTGCCAGCAGTCCGAGCGGGAGGGCCCGGACAGATACGCAGTATTTT. Encoded protein: CASSPSGRARTDTQYF.